The next 5 T cell receptor beta chains were all read from a single sample in a study of CD8+ T cells in alopecia areata. Extracted RNA was reverse transcribed into cDNA, the sequencing template. Assay: immunoSEQ multiplex PCR; the TCRdb copy retains only in-frame clones and omits some. The sample records 200,000 to 250,000 clones, under 60% being singletons. Treatment reported: oral pan-JAK inhibitor, 5-10 mg twice daily. Material: CD4+ T cells sorted from blood, obtained at week 4, from a patient treated with tofacitinib. The receptors were gathered from a human donor with alopecia areata.

This clone was seen only a few times. The chain uses TRBV7-2 and TRBJ1-5; D might be TRBD1 (6 bases). This CDR3 spans 16 amino acids. Germline V gene lookup returns CDR1 SGHTA and CDR2 FQGNSA. V was trimmed by 1 base and J by 5 bases, leaving 15 bases between them. The CDR3 sequence is CASSLGRRGAHQPQHF. The CDR3, as DNA: TGTGCCAGCAGCTTAGGGAGGCGGGGGGCGCATCAGCCCCAGCATTTT. Looking up the rest from reference TRBV7-2 and TRBJ1-5 gives the full variable domain: GAGVSQSPSNKVTEKGKDVELRCDPISGHTALYWYRQSLGQGLEFLIYFQGNSAPDKSGLPSDRFSAERTGGSVSTLTIQRTQQEDSAVYLCASSLGRRGAHQPQHFGDGTRLSIL.

This sequence joins TRBV6-5 and TRBJ1-5; D gene uncertain. Trimming removed 6 bases from V and 2 bases from J, with 11 bases in between. Per the germline V gene, CDR1 is MNHEY and CDR2 is SVGAGI. The CDR3 runs 14 residues. This CDR3 is CASSLTQGNQPQHF. DNA of the CDR3: TGTGCCAGCAGCCTTACTCAGGGCAATCAGCCCCAGCATTTT.

This clone was found once. The chain uses TRBV29-1 and TRBJ1-1; TRBD1 is a possible D gene (5 bases). The CDR3 extends over 12 amino acids. The V and J ends lost 3 bases and 6 bases respectively, with 11 bases between them. The germline gives CDR1 SQVTM, CDR2 ANQGSEA. CDR3 coding DNA: TGCAGCGTTGATTCGGGGGGATCTGAAGCTTTCTTT. This gives the protein CSVDSGGSEAFF.

The chain recombines TRBV5-1 with TRBJ1-2; D is unresolved. CDR1 is SGHRS and CDR2 is YFSETQ in the germline V gene. The CDR3 is 12 amino acids. V was clipped by 4 bases and J by 8 bases, with 12 bases between them. In nucleotides, the CDR3 is TGCGCCAGCAGCCCCGATGCGGAAGGCTACACCTTC. Protein: CASSPDAEGYTF.

This chain joins TRBV14 and TRBJ2-1, with 12 bases aligning to TRBD2. This CDR3 is 15 amino acids long. Per the germline V gene, CDR1 is SGHDN and CDR2 is FVKESK. The ends lost 4 bases at V and 7 bases at J; junction bases unmatched: 5. Here the CDR3 DNA reads TGTGCCAGCAGCCCTTCTAGCGGGGGGGCAAATGAGCAGTTCTTC. Amino acids: CASSPSSGGANEQFF.